A selection of T cell receptor beta chains follows, all from one sample in a study of blood T cell repertoires in COVID-19. Clones were sequenced by immunoSEQ multiplex PCR, and TCRdb holds only the in-frame ones, with some missing. Of tens of thousands of clones listed, about 75% are singletons. Sequencing was done on a sample of peripheral blood. Every receptor here comes from a human donor in a cohort sampled during active COVID-19. CDR3s include the opening cysteine and the closing phenylalanine or tryptophan.

V	J	CDR3
TRBV5-4	TRBJ1-5	CASSLGAPGSNQPQHF
TRBV9	TRBJ2-4	CASSPTTAAKNIQYF
TRBV4-3	TRBJ2-2	CASSQEGGTGELFF
TRBV4-3	TRBJ1-1	CASSQVARLTNTEAFF
TRBV30	TRBJ2-2	CAWRGQGLRTGELFF
TRBV7-2	TRBJ1-4	CASSLGGYEPNEKLFF
TRBV24-1	TRBJ2-2	CATSDPGTTTGELFF
TRBV19	TRBJ2-1	CASTLLAGANNEQFF
TRBV2	TRBJ2-1	CASRFLAGANEQFF
TRBV6-1	TRBJ2-2	CASSEAGGLRELFF
TRBV6-5	TRBJ2-5	CASRSQGVETQYF
TRBV5-4	TRBJ1-2	CASSLDGGYGINGYTF
TRBV9	TRBJ1-3	CASSATGSGNTIYF
TRBV19	TRBJ1-6	CASRVAMDSPLHF
TRBV10-3	TRBJ2-2	CATRGQGETGELFF
TRBV7-9	TRBJ1-1	CASSLGAGTEAFF
TRBV5-6	TRBJ1-2	CASSLTYPNYGYTF
TRBV7-3	TRBJ2-2	CASSLRGWGQANTGELFF
TRBV7-3	TRBJ2-5	CASSTGYQETQYF
TRBV11-2	TRBJ1-1	CASSARDTEAFF
TRBV18	TRBJ1-1	CASSPQTGFTEAFF
TRBV12-5	TRBJ2-2	CASGLEAGGYGGELFF
TRBV6-2/TRBV6-3	TRBJ2-1	CASSYGAGGGSYNEQFF
TRBV11-2	TRBJ1-2	CASSTGTAPHGYTF
TRBV27	TRBJ1-1	CASSSAGTGKTTFF
TRBV24-1	TRBJ1-5	CATSGQSGGQPQHF
TRBV3-1/TRBV3-2	TRBJ2-1	CASTSSGGNEQFF
TRBV20-1	TRBJ2-7	CSASFAGSPYEQYF
TRBV7-2	TRBJ1-1	CASSRDRLNTEAFF
TRBV4-1	TRBJ2-2	CASSQVTSGNAGELFF
TRBV4-3	TRBJ2-5	CASSQLGTGVRTQYF
TRBV6-6	TRBJ2-2	CASSWGRNTGELFF
TRBV15	TRBJ2-2	CATSNQGTGELFF
TRBV30	TRBJ1-1	CAWSVQDGTEAFF
TRBV12-5	TRBJ2-3	CASGSGDRAIADTQYF
TRBV7-9	TRBJ2-1	CASSPGTGGTNEQFF
TRBV19	TRBJ1-5	CATSSGADQPQHF
TRBV5-1	TRBJ2-1	CASSLMGLAGYNEQFF
TRBV30	TRBJ1-4	CAYRGNEKLFF
TRBV19	TRBJ1-5	CASSAQSSSQHF
TRBV6-6	TRBJ2-1	CASSPGTRGSGEQFF
TRBV19	TRBJ2-2	CASGLTAIAGELFF
TRBV2	TRBJ2-2	CASRVKSDTGELFF
TRBV24-1	TRBJ1-2	CATSGHTSNYGYTF
TRBV10-3	TRBJ1-2	CAISELSGTANYGYTF
TRBV18	TRBJ2-7	CASSPPPGSYEQYF
TRBV5-1	TRBJ2-2	CASSFQGTGELFF
TRBV2	TRBJ2-1	CASSLGLAGIGEQFF
TRBV7-6	TRBJ2-1	CASTYGGTSSYNEQFF
TRBV4-3	TRBJ2-4	CASSQDRGHGNIQYF
TRBV25-1	TRBJ1-2	CASSEGQGVGYTF
TRBV2	TRBJ1-4	CASSDLSPATNEKLFF
TRBV15	TRBJ2-1	CATSRHWGGSSYNEQFF
TRBV7-2	TRBJ2-7	CASSVVGGNSYEQYF
TRBV9	TRBJ2-7	CASRAGQGAGEQYF
TRBV6-5	TRBJ1-2	CASSYLPVSVYGYTF
TRBV21-1	TRBJ1-6	CASSRTATSYNSPLHF
TRBV3-1/TRBV3-2	TRBJ2-1	CASSRLTSRIPVF
TRBV19	TRBJ1-2	CASSTWEGDYGYTF